A single sample is the source of the 17 T cell receptor beta chains below, sequenced in a study of sequential checkpoint blockade in melanoma. As to treatment: randomized to nivolumab then ipilimumab (arm A) or the reverse (arm B). Using immunoSEQ multiplex PCR, the repertoire was profiled, and TCRdb retains in-frame clones only, with some absent. The sample records more than 2,000 clones, 20% to 25% being singletons. The source was tumor tissue (inferred from file names), collected from a patient given nivolumab and ipilimumab in sequence. The receptors were sampled from a human donor with melanoma.

The V gene is TRBV18, the J gene TRBJ2-7; TRBD1 aligns across 7 bases. This CDR3 spans 13 amino acids. After removal of 4 bases from V and 0 bases from J, the junction contained 0 bases not matched to a gene. The germline CDR1 and CDR2 sequences are KGHSH and LQKENI. The CDR3, as DNA: TGTGCCAGCTCACGGGACAGCTCCTACGAGCAGTACTTC. Translation gives CASSRDSSYEQYF.

This chain uses TRBV5-1 with TRBJ2-1; TRBD2 aligns across 7 bases. The CDR3 has 17 residues. The V and J ends lost 0 bases and 0 bases, in that order; junction bases with no gene match: 6. CDR1 is SGHRS, CDR2 YFSETQ, per germline. The DNA for the CDR3 is TGCGCCAGCAGCTTGGAACTAGCGCTCCGCTCCTACAATGAGCAGTTCTTC. Translation: CASSLELALRSYNEQFF.

This clone has a handful of counts. V gene TRBV15 combines with J gene TRBJ2-1; the D gene is possibly TRBD1 (6 bases). Trimming took off 0 bases at V and 4 bases at J, with 16 bases between the two ends. This CDR3 contains 17 residues. CDR1 is LNHNV and CDR2 is YYDKDF in the germline V gene (reference sequence). CDR3 nucleotides: TGTGCCACCAGCAGAGAACGCAACAGGGTCGAGTACAATGAGCAGTTCTTC. Encoded protein: CATSRERNRVEYNEQFF.

The chain is built from TRBV29-1 and TRBJ2-7; 8 bases match TRBD1. Losses at the gene ends were 5 bases for V and 8 bases for J; bases not matched to a gene: 8. The length of the CDR3 is 12 residues. In germline, CDR1 is SQVTM, CDR2 ANQGSEA. CDR3 nucleotides: TGCAGCGTTCCCGGACAGGGCAGGCAGCAGTACTTC. Amino acid sequence: CSVPGQGRQQYF.

This clone came up a few times. The chain has TRBV19 and TRBJ2-2; 8 bases fit TRBD2. CDR1 and CDR2 (germline): LNHDA, SQIVND (reference sequence). Losses at the gene ends were 5 bases for V and 1 base for J; bases not matched to a gene: 3. CDR3 size: 15 residues. CDR3 in DNA: TGTGCCAGTAGTTTTAGCGGGATGAACACCGGGGAGCTGTTTTTT. It encodes CASSFSGMNTGELFF. Based on the CDR3 plus reference TRBV19 and TRBJ2-2, the full variable domain is DGGITQSPKYLFRKEGQNVTLSCEQNLNHDAMYWYRQDPGQGLRLIYYSQIVNDFQKGDIAEGYSVSREKKESFPLTVTSAQKNPTAFYLCASSFSGMNTGELFFGEGSRLTVL.

This clone was counted only a few times. This chain joins TRBV28 and TRBJ2-7; no firm D call. The germline CDR1 and CDR2 sequences are MDHEN and SYDVKM. The CDR3 has 14 amino acids. Trimming took 2 bases from V and 6 from J, leaving 14 bases between them. The CDR3 DNA reads as TGTGCCAGCAGTTTAAACCGGGTAAGGCTCGAGCAGTACTTC. Protein sequence: CASSLNRVRLEQYF.

The V call is TRBV28, the J call TRBJ2-1; no definite D call. Trimming took 7 bases from V and 4 from J, leaving 11 bases between them. Germline CDR1 MDHEN, CDR2 SYDVKM. The CDR3 covers 13 residues. The CDR3 sequence is CASTGRAYNEQFF. CDR3 DNA sequence: TGTGCCAGCACCGGCAGAGCTTACAATGAGCAGTTCTTC.

This clone is judged large. The V gene is TRBV4-1, the J gene TRBJ1-1; no clear D gene. CDR1 and CDR2 (germline): MGHRA, YSYEKL. The V gene lost 4 bases and the J gene lost 0 bases, with 9 bases spanning the gap. CDR3 length: 14 residues. CDR3 DNA sequence: TGCGCCAGCAGCCCCGGCCCCATGAACACTGAAGCTTTCTTT. Its protein product is CASSPGPMNTEAFF.

This chain joins TRBV11-3 and TRBJ2-3; 8 bases align to TRBD2. CDR3 length: 15 amino acids. The germline V gene has CDR1 SGHNT and CDR2 YENEEA. The J segment lost 5 bases and the V segment lost 5 bases, leaving 9 bases of the junction unmatched. The CDR3 region has the DNA TGTGCCAGCAGCCCCCGGGGACTAGTGGGAGATACGCAGTATTTT. Its protein is CASSPRGLVGDTQYF.

The V and J genes are TRBV19 and TRBJ1-4, with a weak D call TRBD1 (6 bases). V was shortened by 5 bases and J by 6 bases, with 13 bases between the two germline ends. Germline CDR1 is LNHDA and CDR2 is SQIVND (reference sequence). This CDR3 region has 14 residues. The CDR3 is CASSFRQGHEKLFF. CDR3 bases: TGTGCCAGTAGTTTCAGGCAGGGGCATGAAAAACTGTTTTTT.

The gene calls are TRBV18 and TRBJ1-1; D is unclear. V was cut by 4 bases and J by 4 bases, with 10 bases left in between. Germline V lookup: CDR1 KGHSH, CDR2 LQKENI. There are 13 residues in the CDR3. The CDR3 DNA is TGTGCCAGCTCACGGATGGAGGGCACTGAAGCTTTCTTT. It is translated as CASSRMEGTEAFF.

This clone is deemed medium-sized (0.01 to 0.1%). J is TRBJ1-5 and V is TRBV6-8; no clear D gene. The CDR3 is made up of 16 amino acids. Germline CDR1 reads MNHGY; CDR2 reads SAAAGT. Trimming cost V 2 bases and J 2 bases, with 13 bases left between them. Written as DNA, the CDR3 is TGTGCCAGCAGTTACCGGATGGGCGGGGGCAATCAGCCCCAGCATTTT. This gives the protein CASSYRMGGGNQPQHF.

This clone has only a few counts. V and J are TRBV9 and TRBJ2-1, with 7 bases identical to TRBD2. Germline CDR1 reads SGDLS; CDR2 reads YYNGEE. The CDR3 is 15 amino acids. J was trimmed by 9 bases and V by 3 bases; bases with no gene match: 12. CDR3 in amino acids: CASSGRDYVRVEQFF. DNA of the CDR3: TGTGCCAGCAGCGGCCGGGACTACGTACGTGTTGAGCAGTTCTTC.

This clone has only a few counts. The chain uses TRBV6-8 and TRBJ2-3; D gene uncertain. Trimming shortened V by 7 bases and J by 4 bases, and 9 bases separated the two germline ends. There are 12 residues in the CDR3. The germline CDR1 and CDR2 sequences are MNHGY and SAAAGT. CDR3 protein: CASTNPPDTQYF. CDR3 nucleotides: TGTGCCAGCACTAACCCCCCAGATACGCAGTATTTT.

This clone was recorded a few times. The V gene is TRBV5-1, the J gene TRBJ1-4; possible D gene TRBD1, 6 bases. V was shortened by 4 bases and J by 6 bases, with 22 bases between the two germline ends. The CDR3 runs 17 residues. The germline CDR1 and CDR2 sequences are SGHRS and YFSETQ. The CDR3 region is CASSPAGQGMGYEKLFF. The DNA for the CDR3 is TGCGCCAGCAGCCCAGCGGGGCAGGGGATGGGGTATGAAAAACTGTTTTTT.

There are a few counts of this clone. This rearrangement joins TRBV18 to TRBJ2-7, with a weak D call TRBD1 (6 bases). The germline CDR1 and CDR2 sequences are KGHSH and LQKENI. The V end was cut by 8 bases, the J end by 5 bases, with 22 bases between. The CDR3 runs to 15 residues. CDR3 protein: CASTPLPGDRDEQYF. The CDR3 bases are TGTGCCAGCACTCCCCTGCCAGGGGATCGCGACGAGCAGTACTTC. Full variable domain (remainder filled in from reference TRBV18 and TRBJ2-7): NAGVMQNPRHLVRRRGQEARLRCSPMKGHSHVYWYRQLPEEGLKFMVYLQKENIIDESGMPKERFSAEFPKEGPSILRIQQVVRGDSAAYFCASTPLPGDRDEQYFGPGTRLTVT.

This clone appeared a few times. This chain uses TRBV10-2 with TRBJ1-5; TRBD1 is a possible D gene (5 bases). Germline CDR1 and CDR2: WSHSY and SAAADI. This CDR3 has 13 residues. Trimming left V 4 bases short and J 6 bases short, with 10 bases between. CDR3: CASSARRGQPQHF. DNA for the CDR3: TGCGCCAGCAGTGCCCGGAGGGGTCAGCCCCAGCATTTT.